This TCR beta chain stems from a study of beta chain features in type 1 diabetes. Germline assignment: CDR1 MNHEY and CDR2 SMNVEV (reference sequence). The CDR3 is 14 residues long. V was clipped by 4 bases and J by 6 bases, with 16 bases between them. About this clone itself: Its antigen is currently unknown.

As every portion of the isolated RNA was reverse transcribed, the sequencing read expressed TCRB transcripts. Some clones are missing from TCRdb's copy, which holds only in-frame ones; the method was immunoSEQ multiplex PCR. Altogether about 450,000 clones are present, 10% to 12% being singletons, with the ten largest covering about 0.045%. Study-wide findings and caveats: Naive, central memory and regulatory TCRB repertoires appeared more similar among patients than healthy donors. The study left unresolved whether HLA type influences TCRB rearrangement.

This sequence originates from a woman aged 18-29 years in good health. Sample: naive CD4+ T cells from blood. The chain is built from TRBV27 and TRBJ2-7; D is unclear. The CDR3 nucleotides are TGTGCCAGCAGTTCCTTGCGTCGGCTCCCCGAGCAGTACTTC. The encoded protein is CASSSLRRLPEQYF.